These 32 T cell receptor beta chains were all obtained from the same sample, sequenced in a study of shared clonotypes between healthy human individuals. This table comes from immunoSEQ multiplex PCR, and its TCRdb copy is limited to in-frame clones, with some not included. This sample yields approximately 740,000 clones, of which approximately 74% are seen a single time; approximately 1.6% belongs to the top ten. Source material: memory CD4+ T cells sorted from blood. Described subset: CD45RA-negative fraction. All receptors derive from a woman in her twenties or thirties in good health.

This chain connects TRBV6-1 to TRBJ2-3; 9 bases agree with TRBD1. There are 13 residues in the CDR3. CDR1 is MNHNS and CDR2 is SASEGT in the germline V gene. The ends lost 7 bases at V and 9 bases at J; junction bases unmatched: 8. Here the CDR3 DNA reads TGTGCCAGCAACACAAGGGACAGGGTGACGCAGTATTTT. It codes for CASNTRDRVTQYF.

This sequence joins TRBV27 and TRBJ2-2; 13 nucleotides line up with TRBD2. Germline CDR1 is MNHEY and CDR2 is SMNVEV (reference sequence). After removal of 10 bases from V and 6 bases from J, the junction contained 14 bases not matched to a gene. The CDR3 runs to 17 residues. In nucleotides, the CDR3 is TGTGCCATCCCCCCGGGACTAGCGGGATATCGGGCCGGGGAGCTGTTTTTT. The encoded protein is CAIPPGLAGYRAGELFF.

The chain joins TRBV5-1 to TRBJ1-5; a possible D gene is TRBD1 (6 bases). The CDR3 is 14 amino acids. Deletions cut 4 bases from V and 5 bases from J, with 13 bases between. The germline CDR1 and CDR2 sequences are SGHRS and YFSETQ. This CDR3 is CASSPASGDQPQHF. The CDR3 coding sequence is TGCGCCAGCAGCCCCGCCTCAGGGGATCAGCCCCAGCATTTT.

This clone has just a few counts. The J gene is TRBJ2-5, the V gene TRBV6-5; 7 bases agree with TRBD2. Germline V gene lookup returns CDR1 MNHEY and CDR2 SVGAGI. This CDR3 is built from 16 residues. The V gene end was trimmed by 3 bases and the J gene end by 1 base; junction bases not matched to a gene: 8. CDR3 in amino acids: CASSYPGGGTQETQYF. CDR3 coding DNA: TGTGCCAGCAGTTATCCGGGAGGAGGGACCCAAGAGACCCAGTACTTC.

This chain connects TRBV7-8 to TRBJ2-3; 8 bases match TRBD1. The CDR3 length is 15 residues. The V and J ends lost 4 bases and 0 bases, in that order; junction bases with no gene match: 3. CDR1 and CDR2 (germline): SGHVS, FQNEAQ. CDR3 residues: CASSSQGASTDTQYF. The CDR3 region has the DNA TGTGCCAGCAGCTCCCAGGGGGCGAGCACAGATACGCAGTATTTT.

CDR3 DNA: TGCGCCAGCAGACTAGCGGAGACCCAGTACTTC. Its protein product is CASRLAETQYF. The chain recombines TRBV5-1 with TRBJ2-5; TRBD2 aligns across 7 bases. J gave up 5 bases and V 5 bases, and 0 bases lay outside the gene matches. In germline, CDR1 is SGHRS, CDR2 YFSETQ. This CDR3 is built from 11 residues.

This clone was detected a few times. The rearrangement joins TRBV21-1 to TRBJ2-1; the D call TRBD1 from the table was never checked on the DNA. TRBV21-1 is assigned pseudogene status. The CDR3 has 17 residues. The CDR3 bases are TGTGCCAGCTCCACCAGAACCGGGACAGCAACCCCATTGGGGCAGTTCTTC. It is translated as CASSTRTGTATPLGQFF.

This clone was seen ten or more times. The gene calls are TRBV21-1 and TRBJ1-1; no DNA check was done on the table's D call, TRBD1. TRBV21-1 is an annotated pseudogene. The length of the CDR3 is 17 residues. CDR3 coding DNA: TGTGCCAGCAGCCTAAAGGGAAGGGGACAGGGATGGGGTGAAGCTTTCTTT. Translated, it gives CASSLKGRGQGWGEAFF.

The rearrangement links TRBV18 to TRBJ2-3; D may be TRBD1 or TRBD2 (5 bases each). The V end was cut by 4 bases, the J end by 5 bases, with 16 bases between. Germline CDR1 and CDR2: KGHSH and LQKENI. The CDR3 is 15 residues long. The CDR3 DNA follows: TGTGCCAGCTCACAGGGGCCCTCTGGAGGAGATACGCAGTATTTT. It encodes CASSQGPSGGDTQYF. Variable domain in full (rest from reference TRBV18 and TRBJ2-3): NAGVMQNPRHLVRRRGQEARLRCSPMKGHSHVYWYRQLPEEGLKFMVYLQKENIIDESGMPKERFSAEFPKEGPSILRIQQVVRGDSAAYFCASSQGPSGGDTQYFGPGTRLTVL.

This chain links TRBV6-1 with TRBJ2-1, with TRBD2 matching 9 bases. Germline trimming cut 6 bases from V and 14 bases from J; bases unmatched to any gene: 11. The CDR3 has 13 residues. The germline V gene encodes CDR1 MNHNS and CDR2 SASEGT. CDR3: CASRGGRGNFEFF. The CDR3 DNA reads TGTGCCAGCAGAGGCGGGAGGGGAAATTTTGAGTTCTTC.

This chain joins TRBV2 and TRBJ1-4; possibly TRBD1 for D (5 bases). This CDR3 has 12 amino acids. Trimming left V 6 bases short and J 8 bases short, with 10 bases between. Germline V gives CDR1 SNHLY, CDR2 FYNNEI. In nucleotides, the CDR3 is TGTGCCAGCAGACAGGTCGGCGAAAAACTGTTTTTT. Its protein is CASRQVGEKLFF. The entire variable domain, with the rest obtained from reference TRBV2 and TRBJ1-4, is as follows: EPEVTQTPSHQVTQMGQEVILRCVPISNHLYFYWYRQILGQKVEFLVSFYNNEISEKSEIFDDQFSVERPDGSNFTLKIRSTKLEDSAMYFCASRQVGEKLFFGSGTQLSVL.

The gene calls are TRBV30 and TRBJ2-1, with D possibly being TRBD1 (6 bases). The CDR3 totals 15 residues. The germline V and J ends were trimmed by 5 bases and 6 bases, with 20 bases remaining between them. The germline V gene has CDR1 GTSNPN and CDR2 SVGIG (reference sequence). In DNA form, the CDR3 reads TGTGCCTGGGCCCCCCCCCAGGGGTACGGCAATGAGCAGTTCTTC. Its protein is CAWAPPQGYGNEQFF.

The chain has TRBV7-9 and TRBJ2-3; the D is unclear. The CDR3 has 14 amino acids. Looked up from germline, CDR1 is SEHNR and CDR2 is FQNEAQ (reference sequence). Trimming pared 2 bases from V and 4 bases from J, leaving 10 bases between. DNA of the CDR3: TGTGCCAGCAGCTTACCGCAGGTCCCAGATACGCAGTATTTT. Encoded protein: CASSLPQVPDTQYF.

The chain uses TRBV5-1 and TRBJ2-1; 7 nucleotides align to TRBD1. Germline V gene data show CDR1 as SGHRS and CDR2 as YFSETQ. The CDR3 consists of 15 residues. Losses at the gene ends were 2 bases for V and 7 bases for J; bases not matched to a gene: 9. As DNA, the CDR3 is TGCGCCAGCAGCTTAGGCGACAGGGATGCAAATGAGCAGTTCTTC. Residues: CASSLGDRDANEQFF.

The chain joins TRBV6-1 to TRBJ1-3; D gene ambiguous. Between the trimmed V and J ends, which lost 2 bases and 3 bases, there was a span of 11 bases. The CDR3 length is 15 residues. Germline CDR1 and CDR2: MNHNS and SASEGT. CDR3 region: CASSENSLGGNTIYF. The CDR3 coding sequence is TGTGCCAGCAGTGAAAATTCTCTTGGTGGAAACACCATATATTTT.

The rearrangement joins TRBV18 to TRBJ2-7; 11 bases line up with TRBD1. The V segment lost 6 bases and the J segment 4 bases; nucleotides outside the gene matches: 14. The CDR3 contains 17 residues. Germline loops: CDR1 KGHSH, CDR2 LQKENI. The CDR3 sequence: CASSYTTLGTGGYEQYF. CDR3 bases: TGTGCCAGCTCCTACACCACCCTCGGGACAGGGGGATACGAGCAGTACTTC.

This clone has just one count. The chain combines TRBV28 with TRBJ1-5; D remains unclear. CDR1 is MDHEN and CDR2 is SYDVKM in the germline V gene. The length of the CDR3 is 13 residues. Trimming took off 3 bases at V and 2 bases at J, with 5 bases between the two ends. For the CDR3, the DNA is TGTGCCAGCAGTTTGCACGGCAATCAGCCCCAGCATTTT. This encodes CASSLHGNQPQHF.

The genes are TRBV2 and TRBJ2-5, with 7 nucleotides matching TRBD2. From germline, CDR1 is SNHLY and CDR2 FYNNEI. V trimming: 7 bases; J trimming: 2 bases; junction bases outside the gene matches: 7. The CDR3 totals 14 residues. CDR3 DNA: TGTGCCAGCAAGCGGGGAATGGCTCAAGAGACCCAGTACTTC. Translation: CASKRGMAQETQYF.

About this clone: A much larger clone lies a single base off, so this may be a read error. The same CDR3 arises from other DNA sequences in this sample as well. The chain has TRBV11-2 and TRBJ1-5; D gene unclear. V was pared by 3 bases and J by 6 bases, with 6 bases between. The germline V gene encodes CDR1 SGHAT and CDR2 FQNNGV. The CDR3 loop spans 12 amino acids. CDR3 in amino acids: CASSLEGQPQHF. DNA for the CDR3: TGTGCCAGCAGCTTGGAGGGTCAGCCCCAGCATTTT.

The chain is built from TRBV5-1 and TRBJ2-7, with 10 bases lining up with TRBD1. Germline CDR1 and CDR2: SGHRS and YFSETQ. CDR3 length equals 14 residues. V lost 5 bases and J lost 4; bases outside the gene matches: 6. The CDR3 DNA reads TGCGCCAGCAGAGTGGGACAGGGGAATTACGAGCAGTACTTC. Residues: CASRVGQGNYEQYF.

About this clone itself: Other DNA sequences in this sample translate to the same CDR3. The rearrangement uses TRBV27 and TRBJ2-5, with 8 bases matching TRBD1. Trimming removed 4 bases from V and 3 bases from J; junction bases left unmatched: 7. This CDR3 has 15 residues. Germline V CDR1 and CDR2: MNHEY, SMNVEV (reference sequence). The CDR3 DNA sequence: TGTGCCAGCAGTTCAGCCGGGACAGGTGAAGAGACCCAGTACTTC. As protein: CASSSAGTGEETQYF.

In regard to this clone: A much larger clone lies one base from this, so it may be a read error. The rearrangement uses TRBV28 and TRBJ1-2; D gene unclear. The V end was cut by 5 bases, the J end by 3 bases, with 7 bases between. The germline V gene has CDR1 MDHEN and CDR2 SYDVKM. This CDR3 is 12 amino acids long. CDR3 region: CASSAVDYGYTF. The CDR3 nucleotides read TGTGCCAGCAGTGCAGTAGACTATGGCTACACCTTC.

In regard to this clone: The same CDR3 can be traced to other DNA sequences in this sample. The chain has TRBV5-1 and TRBJ2-1, with 10 bases that match TRBD2. V gave up 2 bases and J gave up 4 bases; unmatched junction bases: 3. This CDR3 has 15 amino acids. Germline V gives CDR1 SGHRS, CDR2 YFSETQ. The DNA of the CDR3 is TGCGCCAGCAGCTTATCGACTAGCGGGTACAATGAGCAGTTCTTC. Protein sequence: CASSLSTSGYNEQFF.

The rearrangement links TRBV11-2 to TRBJ1-1, with D possibly being TRBD1 (5 bases). The germline gives CDR1 SGHAT, CDR2 FQNNGV. V lost 1 base, J lost 11 bases, and 17 bases lay in between. This CDR3 spans 14 amino acids. In DNA form, the CDR3 reads TGTGCCAGCAGCTTAGCCGGAAGTCCCTGGGGGGCTTTCTTT. Protein sequence: CASSLAGSPWGAFF.

This clone has more than one count but fewer than ten. The CDR3 sequence is CASSFNLDYGYTF. CDR3 nucleotide sequence: TGTGCCAGCAGCTTTAACTTAGACTATGGCTACACCTTC. The chain has TRBV11-2 and TRBJ1-2; D gene ambiguous. Trimming removed 3 bases at V and 3 bases at J, with 8 bases between. The CDR3 consists of 13 residues. In germline, CDR1 is SGHAT, CDR2 FQNNGV. Using reference TRBV11-2 and TRBJ1-2 for the parts outside the CDR3, the full variable domain is EAGVAQSPRYKIIEKRQSVAFWCNPISGHATLYWYQQILGQGPKLLIQFQNNGVVDDSQLPKDRFSAERLKGVDSTLKIQPAKLEDSAVYLCASSFNLDYGYTFGSGTRLTVV.

This chain links TRBV9 with TRBJ1-2, with 7 bases fitting TRBD1. CDR1 and CDR2 (germline): SGDLS, YYNGEE. The CDR3 consists of 15 residues. V dropped 4 bases and J dropped 11; count of bases not matched to a gene: 17. The CDR3 bases are TGTGCCAGCAGCCCCAGAGGCGTGGTGACAGGGATATACACCTTC. Its protein is CASSPRGVVTGIYTF. The whole variable domain, filled in from reference TRBV9 and TRBJ1-2, reads DSGVTQTPKHLITATGQRVTLRCSPRSGDLSVYWYQQSLDQGLQFLIQYYNGEERAKGNILERFSAQQFPDLHSELNLSSLELGDSALYFCASSPRGVVTGIYTFGSGTRLTVV.

The gene calls are TRBV11-1 and TRBJ2-1; 7 bases match TRBD2. The J segment lost 8 bases and the V segment lost 4 bases, leaving 11 bases of the junction unmatched. This CDR3 spans 15 amino acids. Germline V lookup: CDR1 SGHAT, CDR2 FQDESV (reference sequence). CDR3 DNA: TGTGCCAGCAGCTCCCCCGGCGGGAGTATCTATGAGCAGTTCTTC. Protein product: CASSSPGGSIYEQFF. Full variable domain (rest looked up from reference TRBV11-1 and TRBJ2-1): EAEVAQSPRYKITEKSQAVAFWCDPISGHATLYWYRQILGQGPELLVQFQDESVVDDSQLPKDRFSAERLKGVDSTLKIQPAELGDSAMYLCASSSPGGSIYEQFFGPGTRLTVL.

This chain joins TRBV5-1 and TRBJ2-5, with D perhaps TRBD1 or TRBD2 (7 bases each). Trimming removed 2 bases at V and 5 bases at J, with 22 bases between. Germline CDR1 and CDR2: SGHRS and YFSETQ. The CDR3 sequence is 17 residues long. CDR3 nucleotide sequence: TGCGCCAGCAGCTTTACAGCGGGACAGAGCCTCAGGGAGACCCAGTACTTC. It encodes CASSFTAGQSLRETQYF.

This chain links TRBV7-9 with TRBJ2-1; 7 nucleotides agree with TRBD1. CDR3 length: 14 residues. The J segment lost 5 bases and the V segment lost 3 bases, leaving 4 bases of the junction unmatched. The germline V gene encodes CDR1 SEHNR and CDR2 FQNEAQ (reference sequence). The CDR3 region is CASSFTGADNEQFF. CDR3 nucleotides: TGTGCCAGCAGCTTCACAGGGGCTGACAATGAGCAGTTCTTC. The full variable domain, its missing parts supplied by reference TRBV7-9 and TRBJ2-1, is DTGVSQNPRHKITKRGQNVTFRCDPISEHNRLYWYRQTLGQGPEFLTYFQNEAQLEKSRLLSDRFSAERPKGSFSTLEIQRTEQGDSAMYLCASSFTGADNEQFFGPGTRLTVL.

This chain uses TRBV28 with TRBJ2-3; D possibly corresponds to TRBD2 (5 bases). The germline V gene has CDR1 MDHEN and CDR2 SYDVKM. There are 15 residues in the CDR3. Trimming shortened V by 7 bases and J by 3 bases, and 17 bases separated the two germline ends. In DNA, the CDR3 is TGTGCCAGCAACAAACTAGTGTCCCCAACAGATACGCAGTATTTT. Translating it yields CASNKLVSPTDTQYF. Using reference TRBV28 and TRBJ2-3 for the parts outside the CDR3, the full variable domain is DVKVTQSSRYLVKRTGEKVFLECVQDMDHENMFWYRQDPGLGLRLIYFSYDVKMKEKGDIPEGYSVSREKKERFSLILESASTNQTSMYLCASNKLVSPTDTQYFGPGTRLTVL.

This clone was counted once. The chain joins TRBV25-1 to TRBJ2-7; 13 bases map to TRBD2. The CDR3 consists of 18 residues. J gave up 0 bases and V 9 bases, and 14 bases lay outside the gene matches. Germline V lookup: CDR1 MGHDK, CDR2 SYGVNS. CDR3 DNA sequence: TGTGCCAGTGGGACGGGACTAGCGGGACCCACGGGCTCCTACGAGCAGTACTTC. The encoded protein is CASGTGLAGPTGSYEQYF.

V gene TRBV2 combines with J gene TRBJ2-7; D gene ambiguous. V dropped 3 bases and J dropped 6 bases, with 9 bases sitting between them. The CDR3 runs 12 residues. Germline V gives CDR1 SNHLY, CDR2 FYNNEI. The CDR3 sequence: CASSENSREQYF. CDR3 DNA sequence: TGTGCCAGCAGTGAGAATAGCCGCGAGCAGTACTTC.